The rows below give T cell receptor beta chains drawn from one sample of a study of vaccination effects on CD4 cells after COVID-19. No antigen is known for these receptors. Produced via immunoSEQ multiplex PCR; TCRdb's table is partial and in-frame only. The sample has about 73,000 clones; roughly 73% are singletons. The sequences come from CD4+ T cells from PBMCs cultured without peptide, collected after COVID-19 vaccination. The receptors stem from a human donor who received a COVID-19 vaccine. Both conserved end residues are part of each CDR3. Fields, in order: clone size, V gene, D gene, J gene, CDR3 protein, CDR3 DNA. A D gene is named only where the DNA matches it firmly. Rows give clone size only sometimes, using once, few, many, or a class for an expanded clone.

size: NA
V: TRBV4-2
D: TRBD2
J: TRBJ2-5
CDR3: CASSRLAGGRETQYF
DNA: TGTGCCAGCAGCCGACTAGCGGGGGGGAGGGAGACCCAGTACTTC

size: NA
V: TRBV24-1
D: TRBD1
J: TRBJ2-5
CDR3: CATSGYGQGGYQETQYF
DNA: TGTGCCACCAGTGGATACGGACAGGGGGGATACCAAGAGACCCAGTACTTC

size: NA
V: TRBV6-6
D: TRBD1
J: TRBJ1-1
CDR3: CASRSGTGRTEAFF
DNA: TGTGCCAGCAGGTCCGGGACAGGGCGGACTGAAGCTTTCTTT

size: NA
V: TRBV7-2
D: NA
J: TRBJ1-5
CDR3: CASSLEQGRNQPQHF
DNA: TGTGCCAGCAGCTTAGAACAGGGCCGCAATCAGCCCCAGCATTTT

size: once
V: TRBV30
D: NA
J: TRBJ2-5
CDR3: CAWSVNTGETQYF
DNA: TGTGCCTGGAGTGTAAATACGGGAGAGACCCAGTACTTC

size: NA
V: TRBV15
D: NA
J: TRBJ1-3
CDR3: CATNPRQVISGNTIYF
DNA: TGTGCCACCAACCCCCGACAGGTTATCTCTGGAAACACCATATATTTT

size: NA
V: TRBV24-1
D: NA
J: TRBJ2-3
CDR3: CATSDSGHGGLAQATQYF
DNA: TGTGCCACCAGTGATTCGGGCCACGGGGGCCTCGCTCAAGCTACGCAGTATTTT

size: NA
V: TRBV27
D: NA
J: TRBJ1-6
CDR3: CASRGRASYNSPLHF
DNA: TGTGCCAGCAGGGGCAGGGCCTCCTATAATTCACCCCTCCACTTT

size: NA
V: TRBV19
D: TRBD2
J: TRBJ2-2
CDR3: CASSPARRGGRGNTGELFF
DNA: TGTGCCAGTAGTCCCGCGAGGCGGGGGGGCCGAGGTAACACCGGGGAGCTGTTTTTT

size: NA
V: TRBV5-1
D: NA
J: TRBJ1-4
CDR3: CASRRGESGEKLFF
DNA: TGCGCCAGCAGGCGGGGGGAATCCGGAGAAAAACTGTTTTTT

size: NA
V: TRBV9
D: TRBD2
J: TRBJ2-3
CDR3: CASSFGTRDDTQYF
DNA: TGTGCCAGCAGCTTCGGGACTAGAGACGATACGCAGTATTTT

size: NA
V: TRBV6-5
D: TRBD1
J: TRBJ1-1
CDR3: CASSRGDLTEAFF
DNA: TGTGCCAGCAGCAGGGGGGACCTCACTGAAGCTTTCTTT

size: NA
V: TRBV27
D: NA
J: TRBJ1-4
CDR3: CASSPRLRGGNEKLFF
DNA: TGTGCCAGCAGTCCCCGGCTCAGGGGCGGTAATGAAAAACTGTTTTTT

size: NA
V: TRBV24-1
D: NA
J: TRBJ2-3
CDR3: CATSDSTDTQYF
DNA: TGTGCCACCAGTGACTCCACAGATACGCAGTATTTT

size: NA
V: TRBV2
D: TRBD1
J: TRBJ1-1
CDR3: CASTRLTGGATEAFF
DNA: TGTGCCAGCACCCGTCTTACAGGGGGCGCGACTGAAGCTTTCTTT

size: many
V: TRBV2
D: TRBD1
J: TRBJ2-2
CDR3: CASKTGTGNTGELFF
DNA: TGTGCCAGTAAGACCGGGACAGGGAACACCGGGGAGCTGTTTTTT

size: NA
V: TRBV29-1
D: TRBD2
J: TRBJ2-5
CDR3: CSVVGLAGWETQYF
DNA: TGCAGCGTCGTGGGACTAGCGGGGTGGGAGACCCAGTACTTC

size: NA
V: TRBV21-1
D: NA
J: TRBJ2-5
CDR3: CASSRGREYF
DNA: TGTGCCAGCAGCAGGGGCAGGGAGTACTTC

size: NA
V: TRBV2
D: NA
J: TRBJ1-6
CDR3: CASKRTDNSPLHF
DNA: TGTGCCAGCAAAAGGACAGATAATTCACCCCTCCACTTT

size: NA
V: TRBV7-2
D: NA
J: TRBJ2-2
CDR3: CASRVAEYRTGELFF
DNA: TGTGCCAGCAGGGTGGCCGAATACCGCACCGGGGAGCTGTTTTTT

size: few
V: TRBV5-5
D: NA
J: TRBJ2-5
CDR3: CASSLVGARGETQYF
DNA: TGTGCCAGCAGCTTGGTCGGGGCCCGCGGGGAGACCCAGTACTTC

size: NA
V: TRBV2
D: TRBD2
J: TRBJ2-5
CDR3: CASSEPRGGGETQYF
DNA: TGTGCCAGCAGTGAACCGCGGGGGGGCGGGGAGACCCAGTACTTC

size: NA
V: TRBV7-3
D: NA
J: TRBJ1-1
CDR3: CASSQNMNTEAFF
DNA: TGTGCCAGCAGCCAGAACATGAACACTGAAGCTTTCTTT

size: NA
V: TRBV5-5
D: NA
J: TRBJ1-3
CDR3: CASSLAGFSSGNTIYF
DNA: TGTGCCAGCAGTTTGGCAGGGTTTTCCTCTGGAAACACCATATATTTT

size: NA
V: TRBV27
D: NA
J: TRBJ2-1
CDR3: CASSQQGSWAYNEQFF
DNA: TGTGCCAGCAGCCAACAGGGAAGTTGGGCCTACAATGAGCAGTTCTTC

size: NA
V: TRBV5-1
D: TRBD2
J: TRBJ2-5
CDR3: CASSLGLAGWETQYF
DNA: TGCGCCAGCAGCTTAGGTCTAGCGGGGTGGGAGACCCAGTACTTC

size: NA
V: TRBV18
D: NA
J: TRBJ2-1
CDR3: CASSPPVTERQFF
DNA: TGTGCCAGCTCACCACCGGTTACAGAAAGGCAGTTCTTC

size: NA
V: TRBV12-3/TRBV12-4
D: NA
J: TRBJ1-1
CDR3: CASASGDTEAFF
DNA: TGTGCCAGCGCGTCGGGGGACACTGAAGCTTTCTTT

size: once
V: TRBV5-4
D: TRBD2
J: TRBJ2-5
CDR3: CASSLASGAQETQYF
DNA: TGTGCCAGCAGCTTGGCTAGCGGGGCACAAGAGACCCAGTACTTC

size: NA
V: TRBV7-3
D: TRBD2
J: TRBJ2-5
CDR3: CASSSGGLAGKETQYF
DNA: TGTGCCAGCAGCTCCGGAGGACTAGCGGGGAAAGAGACCCAGTACTTC

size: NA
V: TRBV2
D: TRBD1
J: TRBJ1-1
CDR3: CASSVQGAKAFF
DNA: TGTGCCAGCAGTGTGCAGGGGGCTAAAGCTTTCTTT

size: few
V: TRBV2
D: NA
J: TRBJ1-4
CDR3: CASSQGYPNEKLFF
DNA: TGTGCCAGCAGTCAAGGGTATCCTAATGAAAAACTGTTTTTT

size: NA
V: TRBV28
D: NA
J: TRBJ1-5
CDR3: CASSSLQVPYNQPQHF
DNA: TGTGCCAGCAGTTCTCTACAGGTCCCTTACAATCAGCCCCAGCATTTT

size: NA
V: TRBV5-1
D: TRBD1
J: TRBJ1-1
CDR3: CASSLAAGGDAFF
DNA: TGCGCCAGCAGCTTGGCGGCAGGGGGCGACGCTTTCTTT

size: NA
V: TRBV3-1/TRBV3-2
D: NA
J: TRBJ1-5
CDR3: CASSQIWEGQPQHF
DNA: TGTGCCAGCAGCCAAATCTGGGAGGGTCAGCCCCAGCATTTT

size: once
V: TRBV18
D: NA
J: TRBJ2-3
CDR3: CASSPPTDTQYF
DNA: TGTGCCAGCTCACCACCGACAGATACGCAGTATTTT

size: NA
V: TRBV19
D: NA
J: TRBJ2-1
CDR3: CASSIGGTFNEQFF
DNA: TGTGCCAGTAGTATAGGGGGGACGTTTAATGAGCAGTTCTTC

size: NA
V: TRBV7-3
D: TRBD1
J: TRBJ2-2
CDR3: CASSPTGHGELFF
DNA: TGTGCCAGCAGCCCGACAGGGCACGGGGAGCTGTTTTTT

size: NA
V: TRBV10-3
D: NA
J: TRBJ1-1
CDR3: CAISESYGPRMNTEAFF
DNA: TGTGCCATCAGTGAGTCGTATGGCCCCAGGATGAACACTGAAGCTTTCTTT